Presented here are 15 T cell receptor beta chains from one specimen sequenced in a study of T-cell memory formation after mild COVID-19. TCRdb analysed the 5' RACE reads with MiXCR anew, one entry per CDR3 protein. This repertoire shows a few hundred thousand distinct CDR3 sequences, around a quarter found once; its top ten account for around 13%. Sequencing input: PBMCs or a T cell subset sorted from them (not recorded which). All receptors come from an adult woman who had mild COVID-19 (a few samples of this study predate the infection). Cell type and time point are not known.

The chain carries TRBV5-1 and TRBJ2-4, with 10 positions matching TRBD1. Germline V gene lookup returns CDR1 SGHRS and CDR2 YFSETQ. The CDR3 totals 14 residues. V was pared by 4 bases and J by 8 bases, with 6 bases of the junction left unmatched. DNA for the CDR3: TGCGCCAGCAGCATACCGGGACAGGGGCACATTCAGTACTTC. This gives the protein CASSIPGQGHIQYF.

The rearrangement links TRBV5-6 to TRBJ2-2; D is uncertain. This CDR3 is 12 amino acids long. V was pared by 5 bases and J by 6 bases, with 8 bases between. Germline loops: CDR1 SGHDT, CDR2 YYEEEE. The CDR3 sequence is CASRLYPGELFF. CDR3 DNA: TGTGCCAGCAGGCTTTATCCCGGGGAGCTGTTTTTT.

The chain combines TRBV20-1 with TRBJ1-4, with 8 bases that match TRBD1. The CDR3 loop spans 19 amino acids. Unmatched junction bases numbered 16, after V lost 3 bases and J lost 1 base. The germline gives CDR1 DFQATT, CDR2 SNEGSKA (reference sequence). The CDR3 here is CSARPGPGTGFGTNEKLFF. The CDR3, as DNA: TGCAGTGCTAGGCCCGGTCCCGGGACAGGTTTTGGAACTAATGAAAAACTGTTTTTT.

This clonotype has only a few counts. CDR3 coding DNA: TGCAGTGCTAGGGTTGGGACCCTGAACACTGAAGCTTTCTTT. Encoded protein: CSARVGTLNTEAFF. This chain links TRBV20-1 with TRBJ1-1; D may be TRBD1 (5 bases). Germline V lookup: CDR1 DFQATT, CDR2 SNEGSKA (reference sequence). CDR3 length: 14 residues. The ends were cut back, 3 bases at V and 0 bases at J, with 11 bases in the middle.

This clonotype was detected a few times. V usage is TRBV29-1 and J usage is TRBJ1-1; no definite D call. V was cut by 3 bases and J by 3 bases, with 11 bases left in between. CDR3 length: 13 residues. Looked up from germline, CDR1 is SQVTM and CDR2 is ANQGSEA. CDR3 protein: CSVDWGVDTEAFF. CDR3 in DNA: TGCAGCGTTGATTGGGGAGTCGACACTGAAGCTTTCTTT.

CDR3 residues: CSAAPGARVRETQYF. Written as DNA, the CDR3 is TGCAGCGCCGCTCCCGGGGCGAGGGTGCGGGAGACCCAGTACTTC. This chain joins TRBV29-1 and TRBJ2-5; D may match TRBD1 or TRBD2 (5 bases each). Germline V gene lookup returns CDR1 SQVTM and CDR2 ANQGSEA. The V and J ends lost 7 bases and 5 bases respectively, with 23 bases between them. The CDR3 loop spans 15 amino acids.

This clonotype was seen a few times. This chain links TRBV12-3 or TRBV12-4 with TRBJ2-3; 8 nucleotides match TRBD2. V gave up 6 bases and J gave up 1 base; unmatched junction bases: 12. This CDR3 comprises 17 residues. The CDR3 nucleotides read TGTGCCAGCAGCCCCCCTAAGCGGGGGTCGGGCACAGATACGCAGTATTTT. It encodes CASSPPKRGSGTDTQYF.

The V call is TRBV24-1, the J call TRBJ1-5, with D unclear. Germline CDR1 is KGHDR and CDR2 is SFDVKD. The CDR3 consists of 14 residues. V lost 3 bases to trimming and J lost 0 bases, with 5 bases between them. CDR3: CATSDINSNQPQHF. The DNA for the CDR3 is TGTGCCACCAGTGATATCAATAGCAATCAGCCCCAGCATTTT.

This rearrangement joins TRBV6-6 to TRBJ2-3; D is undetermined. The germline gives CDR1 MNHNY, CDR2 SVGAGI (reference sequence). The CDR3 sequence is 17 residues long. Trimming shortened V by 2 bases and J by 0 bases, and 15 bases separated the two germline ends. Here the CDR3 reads CASSYPPVGTSTDTQYF. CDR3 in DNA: TGTGCCAGCAGTTACCCGCCAGTGGGAACCAGCACAGATACGCAGTATTTT.

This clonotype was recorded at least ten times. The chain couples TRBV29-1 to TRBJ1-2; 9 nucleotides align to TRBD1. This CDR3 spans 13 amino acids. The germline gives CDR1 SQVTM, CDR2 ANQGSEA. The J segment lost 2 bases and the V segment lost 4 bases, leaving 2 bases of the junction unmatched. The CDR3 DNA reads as TGCAGCGTTGGAGGGACAGGGAACTATGGCTACACCTTC. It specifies CSVGGTGNYGYTF.

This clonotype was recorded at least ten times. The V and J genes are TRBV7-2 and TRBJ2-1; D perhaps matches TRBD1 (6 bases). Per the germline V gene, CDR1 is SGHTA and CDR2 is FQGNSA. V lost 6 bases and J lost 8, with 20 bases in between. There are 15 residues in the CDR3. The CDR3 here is CASRDIGTFGDEQFF. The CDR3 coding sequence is TGTGCCAGCAGAGATATCGGGACATTCGGCGATGAGCAGTTCTTC.

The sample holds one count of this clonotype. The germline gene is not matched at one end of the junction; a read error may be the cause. CDR3 sequence: CASSHESGKENEQLFF. Written as DNA, the CDR3 is TGCGCCAGCAGCCACGAATCGGGAAAGGAAAATGAACAACTGTTTTTT. The chain links TRBV4-3 to TRBJ1-4; D unclear. Germline CDR1 and CDR2: LGHNA and YSLEER. There are 16 residues in the CDR3.

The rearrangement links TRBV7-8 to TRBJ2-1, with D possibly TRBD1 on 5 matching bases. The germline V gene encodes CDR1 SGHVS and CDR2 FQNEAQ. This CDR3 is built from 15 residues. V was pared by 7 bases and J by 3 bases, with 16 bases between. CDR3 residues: CASNLDSGVYNEQFF. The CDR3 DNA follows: TGTGCCAGCAACCTCGACAGTGGGGTCTACAATGAGCAGTTCTTC.

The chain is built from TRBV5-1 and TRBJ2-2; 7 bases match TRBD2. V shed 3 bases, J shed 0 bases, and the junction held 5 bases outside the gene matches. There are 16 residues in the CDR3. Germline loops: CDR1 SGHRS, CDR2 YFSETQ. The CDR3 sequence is CASSSGLVANTGELFF. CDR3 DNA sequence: TGCGCCAGCAGCTCCGGACTAGTCGCGAACACCGGGGAGCTGTTTTTT. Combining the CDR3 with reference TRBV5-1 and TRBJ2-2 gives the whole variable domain KAGVTQTPRYLIKTRGQQVTLSCSPISGHRSVSWYQQTPGQGLQFLFEYFSETQRNKGNFPGRFSGRQFSNSRSEMNVSTLELGDSALYLCASSSGLVANTGELFFGEGSRLTVL.

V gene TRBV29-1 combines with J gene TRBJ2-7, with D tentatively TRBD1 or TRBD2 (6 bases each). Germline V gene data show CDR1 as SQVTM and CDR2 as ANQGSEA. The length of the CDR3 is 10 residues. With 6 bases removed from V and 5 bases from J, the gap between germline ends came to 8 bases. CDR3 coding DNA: TGCAGCGTGAGGGGGGACGAGCAGTACTTC. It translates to CSVRGDEQYF.